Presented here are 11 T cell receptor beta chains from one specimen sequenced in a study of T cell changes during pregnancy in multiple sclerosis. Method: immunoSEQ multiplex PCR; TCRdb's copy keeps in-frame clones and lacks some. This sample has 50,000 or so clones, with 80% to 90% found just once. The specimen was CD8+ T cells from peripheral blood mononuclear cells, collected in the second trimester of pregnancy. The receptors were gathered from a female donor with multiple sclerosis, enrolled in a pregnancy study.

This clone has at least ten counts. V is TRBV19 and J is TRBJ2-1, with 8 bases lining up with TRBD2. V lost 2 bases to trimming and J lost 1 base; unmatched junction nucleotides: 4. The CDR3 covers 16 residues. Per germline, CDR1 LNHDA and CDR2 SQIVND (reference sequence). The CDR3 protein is CASSIFAGGSYNEQFF. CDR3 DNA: TGTGCCAGTAGTATATTCGCGGGGGGTTCCTACAATGAGCAGTTCTTC.

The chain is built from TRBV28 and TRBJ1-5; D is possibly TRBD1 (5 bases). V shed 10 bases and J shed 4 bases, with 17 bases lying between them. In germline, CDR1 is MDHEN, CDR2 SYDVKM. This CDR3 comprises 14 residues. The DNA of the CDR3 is TGTGCCACCTACAGGAACTCCCCAAATCAGCCCCAGCATTTT. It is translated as CATYRNSPNQPQHF.

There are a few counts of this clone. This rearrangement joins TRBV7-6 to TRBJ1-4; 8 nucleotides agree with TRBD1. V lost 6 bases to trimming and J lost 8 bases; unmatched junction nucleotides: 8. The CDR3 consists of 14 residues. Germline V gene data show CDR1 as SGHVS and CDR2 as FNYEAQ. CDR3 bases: TGTGCCAGCAGGGACAGGGAAACTGGGGAAAAACTGTTTTTT. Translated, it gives CASRDRETGEKLFF.

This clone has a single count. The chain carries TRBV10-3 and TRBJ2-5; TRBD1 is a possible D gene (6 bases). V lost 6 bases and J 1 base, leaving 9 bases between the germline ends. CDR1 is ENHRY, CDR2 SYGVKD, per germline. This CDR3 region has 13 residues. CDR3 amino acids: CAIRQGSQETQYF. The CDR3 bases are TGTGCCATCAGGCAGGGGTCCCAAGAGACCCAGTACTTC.

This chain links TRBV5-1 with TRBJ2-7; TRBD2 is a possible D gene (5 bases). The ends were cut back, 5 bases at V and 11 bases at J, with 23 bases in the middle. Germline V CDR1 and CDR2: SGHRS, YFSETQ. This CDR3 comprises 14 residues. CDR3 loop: CASSHLPLDRGKYF. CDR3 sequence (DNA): TGCGCCAGCAGTCATCTTCCCCTCGACCGGGGAAAGTACTTC.

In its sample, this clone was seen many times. The CDR3 spells CASSPGGSPGNTIYF. The CDR3 nucleotides read TGTGCCAGCAGTCCCGGGGGGAGTCCTGGAAACACCATATATTTT. The genes are TRBV7-8 and TRBJ1-3, with TRBD1 as a possible D gene (5 bases). The CDR3 is 15 residues long. Germline V CDR1 and CDR2: SGHVS, FQNEAQ. V was shortened by 6 bases and J by 2 bases, with 14 bases between the two germline ends. The whole variable domain, filled in from reference TRBV7-8 and TRBJ1-3, reads GAGVSQSPRYKVAKRGQDVALRCDPISGHVSLFWYQQALGQGPEFLTYFQNEAQLDKSGLPSDRFFAERPEGSVSTLKIQRTQQEDSAVYLCASSPGGSPGNTIYFGEGSWLTVV.

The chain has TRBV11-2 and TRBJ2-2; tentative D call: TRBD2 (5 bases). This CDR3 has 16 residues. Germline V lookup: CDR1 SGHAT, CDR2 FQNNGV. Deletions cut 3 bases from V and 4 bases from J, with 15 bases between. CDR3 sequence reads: CASSFLAAEGTGELFF. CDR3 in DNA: TGTGCCAGCAGCTTCCTAGCAGCCGAGGGCACCGGGGAGCTGTTTTTT. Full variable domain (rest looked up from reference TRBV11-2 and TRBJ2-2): EAGVAQSPRYKIIEKRQSVAFWCNPISGHATLYWYQQILGQGPKLLIQFQNNGVVDDSQLPKDRFSAERLKGVDSTLKIQPAKLEDSAVYLCASSFLAAEGTGELFFGEGSRLTVL.

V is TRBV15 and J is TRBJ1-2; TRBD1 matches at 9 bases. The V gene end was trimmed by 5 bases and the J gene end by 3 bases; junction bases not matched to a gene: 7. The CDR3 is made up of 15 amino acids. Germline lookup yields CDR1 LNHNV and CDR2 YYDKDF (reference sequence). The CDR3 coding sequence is TGTGCCACCAGCGTGGGACAGGGAATCGACTATGGCTACACCTTC. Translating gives CATSVGQGIDYGYTF.

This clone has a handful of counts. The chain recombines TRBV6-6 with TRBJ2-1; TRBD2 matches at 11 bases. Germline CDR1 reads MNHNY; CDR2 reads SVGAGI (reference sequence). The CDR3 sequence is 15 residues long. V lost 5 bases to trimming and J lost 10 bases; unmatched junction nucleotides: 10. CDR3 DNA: TGTGCCAGCAGTGGCCCGGGACTAGCGGTAAACGAGCAGTTCTTC. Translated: CASSGPGLAVNEQFF.

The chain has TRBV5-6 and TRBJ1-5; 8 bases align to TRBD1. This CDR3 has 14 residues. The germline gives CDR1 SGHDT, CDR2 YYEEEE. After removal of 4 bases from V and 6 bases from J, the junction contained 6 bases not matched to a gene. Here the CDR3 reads CASSLGTGPQPQHF. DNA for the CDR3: TGTGCCAGCAGCCTAGGGACAGGTCCTCAGCCCCAGCATTTT.

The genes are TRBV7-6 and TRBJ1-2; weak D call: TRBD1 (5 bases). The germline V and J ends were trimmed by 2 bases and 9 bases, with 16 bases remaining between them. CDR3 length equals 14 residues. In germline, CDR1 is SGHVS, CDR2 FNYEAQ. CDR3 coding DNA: TGTGCCAGCAGCTTATCAACCCAGGGTTTCAGCTACACCTTC. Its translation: CASSLSTQGFSYTF.